The 26 T cell receptor beta chains listed next were all sequenced from one sample in a study of T cell responses to AZD1222 COVID-19 vaccine. Profiled with immunoSEQ multiplex PCR; TCRdb holds only in-frame clones, not every one. This sample has about 160,000 clones, with roughly nine tenths found just once. The starting material was peripheral blood, obtained 28 days after the second AZD1222 dose. The receptors come from an adult who received the AZD1222 COVID-19 vaccine.

This chain joins TRBV2 and TRBJ2-2; a weak D match, TRBD1 (5 bases). Germline CDR1 is SNHLY and CDR2 is FYNNEI. Trimming cost V 3 bases and J 4 bases, with 18 bases left between them. This CDR3 is 17 amino acids long. The CDR3 sequence is CASSEKRGRLGTGELFF. The CDR3, as DNA: TGTGCCAGCAGTGAGAAAAGGGGTCGCCTGGGCACCGGGGAGCTGTTTTTT. The variable domain in full, with the rest retrieved from reference TRBV2 and TRBJ2-2, is EPEVTQTPSHQVTQMGQEVILRCVPISNHLYFYWYRQILGQKVEFLVSFYNNEISEKSEIFDDQFSVERPDGSNFTLKIRSTKLEDSAMYFCASSEKRGRLGTGELFFGEGSRLTVL.

The chain carries TRBV7-8 and TRBJ2-7; possibly TRBD1 or TRBD2 for D (6 bases each). Germline V gives CDR1 SGHVS, CDR2 FQNEAQ. The CDR3 covers 14 residues. V lost 1 base to trimming and J lost 5 bases, with 12 bases between them. The CDR3 sequence: CASSLGRGRDEQYF. The CDR3 DNA is TGTGCCAGCAGCTTAGGCCGGGGGCGCGACGAGCAGTACTTC.

In nucleotides, the CDR3 is TGTGCCAGCAGCTTGGGCCCGATCGGGGGACAGCCCCAGCATTTT. The encoded protein is CASSLGPIGGQPQHF. The rearrangement uses TRBV5-5 and TRBJ1-5; possible D gene TRBD1, 5 bases. There are 15 residues in the CDR3. Germline CDR1 and CDR2: SGHKS and YYEKEE (reference sequence). V lost 0 bases and J lost 7, with 14 bases in between.

The V call is TRBV4-2, the J call TRBJ1-4; possible D gene TRBD1, 5 bases. V lost 0 bases and J 3 bases, leaving 17 bases between the germline ends. The CDR3 spans 18 residues. Germline V gene lookup returns CDR1 LGHNA and CDR2 YNFKEQ. Here the CDR3 reads CASSQEGAPEGPNEKLFF. In nucleotides, the CDR3 is TGTGCCAGCAGCCAAGAAGGGGCGCCCGAGGGCCCTAATGAAAAACTGTTTTTT.

The rearrangement uses TRBV5-1 and TRBJ1-4; TRBD1 matches at 9 bases. Germline CDR1 reads SGHRS; CDR2 reads YFSETQ. CDR3 size: 18 residues. V dropped 1 base and J dropped 6; count of bases not matched to a gene: 13. CDR3: CASSLSGYRGRLDEKLFF. In nucleotides, the CDR3 is TGCGCCAGCAGCTTGAGCGGGTACAGGGGGCGCCTTGATGAAAAACTGTTTTTT. Variable domain in full (rest from reference TRBV5-1 and TRBJ1-4): KAGVTQTPRYLIKTRGQQVTLSCSPISGHRSVSWYQQTPGQGLQFLFEYFSETQRNKGNFPGRFSGRQFSNSRSEMNVSTLELGDSALYLCASSLSGYRGRLDEKLFFGSGTQLSVL.

This chain joins TRBV15 and TRBJ1-2, with 7 bases that match TRBD1. V dropped 3 bases and J dropped 3; count of bases not matched to a gene: 7. The CDR3 runs to 15 residues. Germline CDR1 LNHNV, CDR2 YYDKDF (reference sequence). This chain's CDR3 is CATSRSTGTDYGYTF. The CDR3 DNA reads TGTGCCACCAGCAGGTCGACAGGGACGGACTATGGCTACACCTTC.

The genes are TRBV4-1 and TRBJ2-7, with TRBD1 matching over 10 bases. Unmatched junction bases numbered 15, after V lost 4 bases and J lost 6 bases. CDR1 MGHRA and CDR2 YSYEKL come from the germline V gene. The CDR3 runs 17 residues. The DNA of the CDR3 is TGCGCCAGCAGCCTCCGGGGACCGGGACAGGGGCCCGCCGAGCAGTACTTC. Translation: CASSLRGPGQGPAEQYF.

V is TRBV27 and J is TRBJ1-2, with D tentatively TRBD1 (6 bases). V lost 3 bases and J 3 bases, leaving 11 bases between the germline ends. The CDR3 runs to 14 residues. Germline CDR1 and CDR2: MNHEY and SMNVEV (reference sequence). In nucleotides, the CDR3 is TGTGCCAGCAGTTTTCACCCAGGGGACTATGGCTACACCTTC. This gives the protein CASSFHPGDYGYTF.

V gene TRBV20-1 combines with J gene TRBJ2-1; 8 bases match TRBD2. Per germline, CDR1 DFQATT and CDR2 SNEGSKA (reference sequence). The V and J ends lost 3 bases and 3 bases, in that order; junction bases with no gene match: 19. The CDR3 is 19 residues long. CDR3 nucleotides: TGCAGTGCTAGTCCCAGCGGGCGGGGGGCCCCGCCTGACTACAATGAGCAGTTCTTC. Its protein product is CSASPSGRGAPPDYNEQFF.

This chain links TRBV10-3 with TRBJ1-2; 7 bases are a match to TRBD1. J gave up 2 bases and V 7 bases, and 10 bases lay outside the gene matches. This CDR3 spans 15 amino acids. The germline gives CDR1 ENHRY, CDR2 SYGVKD. The CDR3 is CAITKTGTVNYGYTF. The CDR3 bases are TGTGCCATCACCAAGACCGGGACAGTGAACTATGGCTACACCTTC.

This chain connects TRBV7-9 to TRBJ1-4; no clear D gene. CDR3 size: 16 residues. V was pared by 5 bases and J by 5 bases, with 18 bases between. Germline CDR1 and CDR2: SEHNR and FQNEAQ (reference sequence). The CDR3 DNA sequence: TGTGCCAGCAGCCCCTCGCGAGGTGTTGTGAATGAAAAACTGTTTTTT. Amino acids: CASSPSRGVVNEKLFF.

The genes are TRBV4-2 and TRBJ1-1; D is uncertain. There are 18 residues in the CDR3. Trimming pared 5 bases from V and 4 bases from J, leaving 26 bases between. The V gene's germline CDR1 is LGHNA and CDR2 YNFKEQ. CDR3 in DNA: TGTGCCAGCAGCAAGCCCGGACGGGGAGGAGGTGATAGCACTGAAGCTTTCTTT. Translation: CASSKPGRGGGDSTEAFF.

V is TRBV30 and J is TRBJ1-3; D gene ambiguous. This CDR3 comprises 12 residues. Trimming stripped 2 bases from V and 4 bases from J, with 6 bases between. CDR1 GTSNPN and CDR2 SVGIG come from the germline V gene (reference sequence). CDR3 DNA sequence: TGTGCCTGGAGTCCGGGGGGAAACACCATATATTTT. Translated, it gives CAWSPGGNTIYF.

J is TRBJ2-1 and V is TRBV12-3 or TRBV12-4; D is undetermined. V was shortened by 5 bases and J by 7 bases, with 12 bases between the two germline ends. The CDR3 has 13 residues. The CDR3 is CASSRPLGNEQFF. Written as DNA, the CDR3 is TGTGCCAGCAGTAGGCCCCTAGGTAATGAGCAGTTCTTC.

This chain connects TRBV5-1 to TRBJ2-2, with D unresolved. The germline V gene has CDR1 SGHRS and CDR2 YFSETQ. V was clipped by 10 bases and J by 0 bases, with 10 bases between them. The CDR3 consists of 13 residues. DNA of the CDR3: TGCGCCGTAAGGGTCCCGAACACCGGGGAGCTGTTTTTT. Residues: CAVRVPNTGELFF.

The genes are TRBV19 and TRBJ1-1; 7 nucleotides align to TRBD1. CDR3 length equals 16 residues. Trimming cost V 1 base and J 1 base; bases outside gene matches: 6. Looked up from germline, CDR1 is LNHDA and CDR2 is SQIVND (reference sequence). CDR3 bases: TGTGCCAGTAGTATAGGGGGACAGTTACCGAACACTGAAGCTTTCTTT. Translating gives CASSIGGQLPNTEAFF.

This rearrangement joins TRBV5-1 to TRBJ1-1, with D hard to call. The germline V gene encodes CDR1 SGHRS and CDR2 YFSETQ. The CDR3 loop spans 15 amino acids. V lost 2 bases and J 6 bases, leaving 17 bases between the germline ends. CDR3 bases: TGCGCCAGCAGCTTAGGAAGGGTGGATTTGTCTGAAGCTTTCTTT. Encoded protein: CASSLGRVDLSEAFF.

This clone was seen a few times. V and J are TRBV30 and TRBJ1-3; maybe TRBD1 (6 bases). Trimming shortened V by 4 bases and J by 2 bases, and 6 bases separated the two germline ends. CDR3 length: 12 residues. Germline V CDR1 and CDR2: GTSNPN, SVGIG (reference sequence). The CDR3 sequence is CAWNRAGNTIYF. The CDR3 region has the DNA TGTGCCTGGAACAGGGCTGGAAACACCATATATTTT.

The chain couples TRBV28 to TRBJ2-7, with 8 bases that match TRBD1. CDR3 size: 13 residues. J was trimmed by 6 bases and V by 4 bases; bases with no gene match: 5. Germline assignment: CDR1 MDHEN and CDR2 SYDVKM. CDR3 in amino acids: CASSSGQDGEQYF. The CDR3 DNA reads TGTGCCAGCAGTTCGGGACAGGACGGCGAGCAGTACTTC. The whole variable domain, remainder taken from reference TRBV28 and TRBJ2-7, is DVKVTQSSRYLVKRTGEKVFLECVQDMDHENMFWYRQDPGLGLRLIYFSYDVKMKEKGDIPEGYSVSREKKERFSLILESASTNQTSMYLCASSSGQDGEQYFGPGTRLTVT.

This clone showed up just a few times. This chain uses TRBV4-1 with TRBJ1-5; D unclear. This CDR3 region has 14 residues. The V end lost 1 base, the J end lost 3 bases, and 7 bases lay between the germline ends. Germline-derived CDR1 and CDR2 are MGHRA and YSYEKL. The CDR3 spells CASSQAAVNQPQHF. CDR3 nucleotide sequence: TGCGCCAGCAGCCAAGCGGCAGTCAATCAGCCCCAGCATTTT.

The chain employs TRBV7-9 and TRBJ1-1; TRBD1 might be the D (6 bases). The V gene's germline CDR1 is SEHNR and CDR2 FQNEAQ (reference sequence). V was cut by 2 bases and J by 3 bases, with 13 bases left in between. CDR3 size: 15 residues. The DNA of the CDR3 is TGTGCCAGCAGCTTAACCCGGACAGTTGACACTGAAGCTTTCTTT. Residues: CASSLTRTVDTEAFF.

The chain carries TRBV25-1 and TRBJ2-5; D may be TRBD1 (5 bases). Trimming stripped 4 bases from V and 5 bases from J, with 8 bases between. The CDR3 spans 12 residues. In germline, CDR1 is MGHDK, CDR2 SYGVNS. The CDR3: CASSGNRETQYF. The CDR3 coding sequence is TGTGCCAGCAGTGGGAACAGGGAGACCCAGTACTTC.

The V gene is TRBV2, the J gene TRBJ2-1; D uncertain. Germline V gene data show CDR1 as SNHLY and CDR2 as FYNNEI. This CDR3 region has 14 residues. Trimming removed 4 bases at V and 2 bases at J, with 9 bases between. CDR3 in amino acids: CASSVQSAYNEQFF. The CDR3 DNA is TGTGCCAGCAGTGTACAGTCGGCCTACAATGAGCAGTTCTTC.

The chain links TRBV7-9 to TRBJ1-3; TRBD1 matches at 8 bases. The V and J ends lost 5 bases and 2 bases, in that order; junction bases with no gene match: 8. The CDR3 runs 16 residues. Germline CDR1 is SEHNR and CDR2 is FQNEAQ (reference sequence). CDR3 nucleotide sequence: TGTGCCAGCAGCCTGACAGGGGTCGGACCTGGAAACACCATATATTTT. Translating it yields CASSLTGVGPGNTIYF. Supplemented by reference TRBV7-9 and TRBJ1-3, the full variable domain reads DTGVSQNPRHKITKRGQNVTFRCDPISEHNRLYWYRQTLGQGPEFLTYFQNEAQLEKSRLLSDRFSAERPKGSFSTLEIQRTEQGDSAMYLCASSLTGVGPGNTIYFGEGSWLTVV.

This sequence joins TRBV27 and TRBJ1-2; no definite D call. The CDR3 is 13 residues long. Trimming removed 0 bases at V and 9 bases at J, with 11 bases between. Per germline, CDR1 MNHEY and CDR2 SMNVEV (reference sequence). Here the CDR3 reads CASSLSIAQSYTF. CDR3 in DNA: TGTGCCAGCAGTTTATCGATAGCACAGAGCTACACCTTC.

This chain joins TRBV15 and TRBJ1-3, with 7 bases aligning to TRBD1. The CDR3 loop spans 17 amino acids. V shed 1 base, J shed 0 bases, and the junction held 6 bases outside the gene matches. The germline V gene encodes CDR1 LNHNV and CDR2 YYDKDF (reference sequence). CDR3 in amino acids: CATSRVDRAPSGNTIYF. As DNA, the CDR3 is TGTGCCACCAGCAGAGTCGACAGGGCCCCCTCTGGAAACACCATATATTTT. Looking up the rest from reference TRBV15 and TRBJ1-3 gives the full variable domain: DAMVIQNPRYQVTQFGKPVTLSCSQTLNHNVMYWYQQKSSQAPKLLFHYYDKDFNNEADTPDNFQSRRPNTSFCFLDIRSPGLGDTAMYLCATSRVDRAPSGNTIYFGEGSWLTVV.